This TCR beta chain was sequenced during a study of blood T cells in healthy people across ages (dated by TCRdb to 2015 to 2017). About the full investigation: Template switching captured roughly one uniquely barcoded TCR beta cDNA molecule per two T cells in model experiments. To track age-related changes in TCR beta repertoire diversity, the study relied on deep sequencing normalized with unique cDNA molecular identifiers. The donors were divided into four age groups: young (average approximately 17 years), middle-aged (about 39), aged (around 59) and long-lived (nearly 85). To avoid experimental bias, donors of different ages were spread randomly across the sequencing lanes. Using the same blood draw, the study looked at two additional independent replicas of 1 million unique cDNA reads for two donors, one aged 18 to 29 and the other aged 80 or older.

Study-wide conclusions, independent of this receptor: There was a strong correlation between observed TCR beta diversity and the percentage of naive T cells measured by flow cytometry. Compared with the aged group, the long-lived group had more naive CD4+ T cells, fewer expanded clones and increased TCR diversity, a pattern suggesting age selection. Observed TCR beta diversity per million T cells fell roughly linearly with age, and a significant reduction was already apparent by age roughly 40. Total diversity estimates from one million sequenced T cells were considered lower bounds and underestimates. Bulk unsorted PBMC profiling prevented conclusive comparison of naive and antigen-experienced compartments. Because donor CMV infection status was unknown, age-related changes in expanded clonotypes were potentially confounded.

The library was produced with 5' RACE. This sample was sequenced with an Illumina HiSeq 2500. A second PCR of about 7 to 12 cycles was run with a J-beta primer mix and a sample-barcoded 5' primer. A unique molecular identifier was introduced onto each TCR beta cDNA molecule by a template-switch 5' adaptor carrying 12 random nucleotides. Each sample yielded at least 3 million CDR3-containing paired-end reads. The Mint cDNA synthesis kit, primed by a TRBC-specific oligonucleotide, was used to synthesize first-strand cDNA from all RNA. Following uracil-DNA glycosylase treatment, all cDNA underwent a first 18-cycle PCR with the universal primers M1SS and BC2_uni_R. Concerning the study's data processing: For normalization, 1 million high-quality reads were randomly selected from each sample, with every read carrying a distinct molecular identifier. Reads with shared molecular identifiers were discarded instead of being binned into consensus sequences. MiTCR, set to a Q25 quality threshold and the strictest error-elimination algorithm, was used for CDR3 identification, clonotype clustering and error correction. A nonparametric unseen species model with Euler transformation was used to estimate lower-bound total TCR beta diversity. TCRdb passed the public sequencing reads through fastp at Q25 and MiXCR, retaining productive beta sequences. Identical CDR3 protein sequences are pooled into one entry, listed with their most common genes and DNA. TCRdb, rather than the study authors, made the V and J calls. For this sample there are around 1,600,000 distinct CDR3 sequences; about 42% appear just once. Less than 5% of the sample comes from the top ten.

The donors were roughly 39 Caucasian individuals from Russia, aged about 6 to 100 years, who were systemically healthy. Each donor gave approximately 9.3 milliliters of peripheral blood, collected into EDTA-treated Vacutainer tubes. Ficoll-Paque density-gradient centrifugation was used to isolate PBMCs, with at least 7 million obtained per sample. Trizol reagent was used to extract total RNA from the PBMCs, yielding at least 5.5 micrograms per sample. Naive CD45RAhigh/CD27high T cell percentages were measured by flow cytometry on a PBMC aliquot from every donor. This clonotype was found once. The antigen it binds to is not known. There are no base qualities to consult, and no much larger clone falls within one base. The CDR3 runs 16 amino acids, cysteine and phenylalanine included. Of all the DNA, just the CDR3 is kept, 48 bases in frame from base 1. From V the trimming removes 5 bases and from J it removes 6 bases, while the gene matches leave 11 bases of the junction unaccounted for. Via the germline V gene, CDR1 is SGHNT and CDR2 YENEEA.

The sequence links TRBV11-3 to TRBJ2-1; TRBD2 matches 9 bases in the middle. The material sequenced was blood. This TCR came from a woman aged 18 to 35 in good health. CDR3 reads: CASSSRAGGLLNEQFF. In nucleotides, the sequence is TGTGCCAGCAGCAGTCGAGCGGGAGGACTCCTCAATGAGCAGTTCTTC.